This T cell receptor beta chain was captured in a study of post-analysis software for immune sequencing data. cDNA libraries of TCR beta carried unique molecular identifiers. TCRdb independently ran MiXCR on the PCR reads; one entry per CDR3 protein. The data contain hundreds of thousands of distinct CDR3 sequences, about 57% of them singletons. This clonotype was picked up a small number of times. Its antigen remains unknown. Germline CDR1 reads DFQATT; CDR2 reads SNEGSKA (reference sequence). V dropped 3 bases and J dropped 7; count of bases not matched to a gene: 4. The CDR3 is 12 residues long. General study results and limits: TRBV segments more frequent in patients than in controls numbered five and included TRBV5-6, TRBV5-1 and TRBV20-1. The study found significantly lower normalized Chao1 diversity in multiple sclerosis patients than in controls.

This sequence originates from a girl between 5 and 17 years old with multiple sclerosis. The material sequenced was blood. The J gene is TRBJ2-5, the V gene TRBV20-1; TRBD2 matches at 8 bases. DNA for the CDR3: TGCAGTGCTAGTTGGCTAGCGGGGACCCAGTACTTC. Its translation is CSASWLAGTQYF.